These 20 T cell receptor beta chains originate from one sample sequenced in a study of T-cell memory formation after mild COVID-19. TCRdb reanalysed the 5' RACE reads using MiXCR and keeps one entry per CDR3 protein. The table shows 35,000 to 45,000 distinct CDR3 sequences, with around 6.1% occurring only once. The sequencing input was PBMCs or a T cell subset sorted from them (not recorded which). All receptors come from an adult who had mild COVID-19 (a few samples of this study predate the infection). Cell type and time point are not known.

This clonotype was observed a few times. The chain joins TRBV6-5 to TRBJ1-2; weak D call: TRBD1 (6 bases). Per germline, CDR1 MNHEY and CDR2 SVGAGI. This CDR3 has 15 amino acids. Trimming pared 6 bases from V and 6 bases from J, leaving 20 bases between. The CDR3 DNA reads TGTGCCAGCAGCAGAAGAAGGGGACATGAACATGGCTACACCTTC. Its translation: CASSRRRGHEHGYTF.

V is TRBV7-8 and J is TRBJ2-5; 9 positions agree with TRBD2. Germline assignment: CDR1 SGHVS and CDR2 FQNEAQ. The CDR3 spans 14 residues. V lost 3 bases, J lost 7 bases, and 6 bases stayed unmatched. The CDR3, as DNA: TGTGCCAGCAGCTTTGCTAGCGGGGACCTGACCCAGTACTTC. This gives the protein CASSFASGDLTQYF.

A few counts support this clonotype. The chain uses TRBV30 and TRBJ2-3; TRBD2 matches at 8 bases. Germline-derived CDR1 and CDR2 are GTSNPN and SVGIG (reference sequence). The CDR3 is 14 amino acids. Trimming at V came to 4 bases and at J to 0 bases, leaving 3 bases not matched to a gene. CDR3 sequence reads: CAWTRGVSTDTQYF. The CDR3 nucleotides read TGTGCCTGGACGCGGGGGGTTAGCACAGATACGCAGTATTTT.

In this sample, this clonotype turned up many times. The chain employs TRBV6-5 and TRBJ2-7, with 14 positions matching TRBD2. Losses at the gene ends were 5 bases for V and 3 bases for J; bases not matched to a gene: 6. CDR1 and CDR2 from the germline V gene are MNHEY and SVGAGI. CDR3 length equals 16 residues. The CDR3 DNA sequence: TGTGCCAGCAGTGGGACTAGCGGGGGTTCGGGCTACGAGCAGTACTTC. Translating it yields CASSGTSGGSGYEQYF.

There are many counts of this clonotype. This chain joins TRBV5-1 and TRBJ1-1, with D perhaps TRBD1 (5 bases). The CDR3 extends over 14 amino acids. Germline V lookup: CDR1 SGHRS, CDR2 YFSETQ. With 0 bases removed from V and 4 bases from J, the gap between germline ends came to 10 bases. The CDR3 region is CASSLEHQGTEAFF. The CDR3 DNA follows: TGCGCCAGCAGCTTGGAACATCAGGGCACTGAAGCTTTCTTT.

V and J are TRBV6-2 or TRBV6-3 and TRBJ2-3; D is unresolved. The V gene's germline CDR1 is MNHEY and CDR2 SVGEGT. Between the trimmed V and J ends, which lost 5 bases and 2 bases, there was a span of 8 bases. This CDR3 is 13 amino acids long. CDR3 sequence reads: CASSHSPTDTQYF. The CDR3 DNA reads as TGTGCCAGCAGTCACAGTCCCACAGATACGCAGTATTTT.

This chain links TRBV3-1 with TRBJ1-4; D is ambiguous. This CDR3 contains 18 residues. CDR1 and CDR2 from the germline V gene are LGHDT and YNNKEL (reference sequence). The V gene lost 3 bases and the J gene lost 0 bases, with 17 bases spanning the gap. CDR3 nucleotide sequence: TGTGCCAGCAGCCATTGGCGACGAGGGTACGCAACTAATGAAAAACTGTTTTTT. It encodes CASSHWRRGYATNEKLFF.

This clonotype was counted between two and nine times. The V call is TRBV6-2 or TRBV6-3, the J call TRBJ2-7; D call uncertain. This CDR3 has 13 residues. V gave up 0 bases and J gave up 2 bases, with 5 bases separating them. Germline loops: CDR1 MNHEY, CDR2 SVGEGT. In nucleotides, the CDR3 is TGTGCCAGCAGTTACTCGTACCCCTACGAGCAGTACTTC. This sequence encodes CASSYSYPYEQYF.

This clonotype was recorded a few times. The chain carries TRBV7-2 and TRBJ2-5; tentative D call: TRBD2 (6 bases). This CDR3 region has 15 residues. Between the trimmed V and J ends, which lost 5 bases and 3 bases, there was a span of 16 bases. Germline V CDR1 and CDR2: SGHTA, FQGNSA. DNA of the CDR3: TGTGCCAGCAGCCTACAGACTAGTTCCGAAGAGACCCAGTACTTC. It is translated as CASSLQTSSEETQYF.

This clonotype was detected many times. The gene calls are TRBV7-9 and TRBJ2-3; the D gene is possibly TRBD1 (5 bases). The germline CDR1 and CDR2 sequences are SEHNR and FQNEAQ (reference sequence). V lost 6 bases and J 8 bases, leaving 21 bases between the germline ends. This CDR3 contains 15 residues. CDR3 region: CASRPALQGSGTQYF. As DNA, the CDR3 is TGTGCCAGCAGACCCGCCCTTCAGGGTAGTGGTACGCAGTATTTT.

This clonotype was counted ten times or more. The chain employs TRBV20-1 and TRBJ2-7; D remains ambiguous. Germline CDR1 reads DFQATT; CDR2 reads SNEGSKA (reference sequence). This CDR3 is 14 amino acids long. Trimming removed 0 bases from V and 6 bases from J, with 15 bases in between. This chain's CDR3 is CSARDLIRSGEQYF. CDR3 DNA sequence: TGCAGTGCTAGAGATCTAATACGCTCGGGCGAGCAGTACTTC.

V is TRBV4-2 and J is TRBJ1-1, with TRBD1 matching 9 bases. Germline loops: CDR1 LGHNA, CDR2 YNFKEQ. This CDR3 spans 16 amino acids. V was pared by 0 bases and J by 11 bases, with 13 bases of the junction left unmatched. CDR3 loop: CASSQDWDRVNFGAFF. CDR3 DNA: TGTGCCAGCAGCCAAGATTGGGACAGGGTTAATTTTGGGGCTTTCTTT.

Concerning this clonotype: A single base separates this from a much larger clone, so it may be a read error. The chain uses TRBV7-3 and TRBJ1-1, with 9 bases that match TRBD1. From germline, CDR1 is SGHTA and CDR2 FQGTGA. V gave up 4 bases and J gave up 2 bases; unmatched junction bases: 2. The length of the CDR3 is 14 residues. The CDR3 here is CASSSTGGNTEAFF. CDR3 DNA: TGTGCCAGCAGCTCGACAGGGGGTAACACTGAAGCTTTCTTT.

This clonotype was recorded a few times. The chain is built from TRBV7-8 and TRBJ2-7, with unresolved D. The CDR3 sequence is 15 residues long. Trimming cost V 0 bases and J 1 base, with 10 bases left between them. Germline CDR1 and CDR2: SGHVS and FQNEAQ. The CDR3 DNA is TGTGCCAGCAGCTTAGCCCAAGGCCTGTCCTACGAGCAGTACTTC. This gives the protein CASSLAQGLSYEQYF.

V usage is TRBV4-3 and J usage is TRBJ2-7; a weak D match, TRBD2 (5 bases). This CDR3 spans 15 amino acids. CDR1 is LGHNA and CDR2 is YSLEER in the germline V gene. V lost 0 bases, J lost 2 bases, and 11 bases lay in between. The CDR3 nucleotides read TGCGCCAGCAGCCAAGAAGTCGGGGAACCCTACGAGCAGTACTTC. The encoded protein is CASSQEVGEPYEQYF.

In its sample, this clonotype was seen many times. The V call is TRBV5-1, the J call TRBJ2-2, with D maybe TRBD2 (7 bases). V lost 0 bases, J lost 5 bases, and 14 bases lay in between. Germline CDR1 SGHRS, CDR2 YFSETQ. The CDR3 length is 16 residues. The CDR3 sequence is CASSLVAGAPTGELFF. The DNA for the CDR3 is TGCGCCAGCAGCTTGGTTGCGGGGGCGCCGACCGGGGAGCTGTTTTTT.

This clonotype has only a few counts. CDR3 in amino acids: CASSFRGVDQPQHF. CDR3 DNA sequence: TGTGCCAGCAGCTTCCGGGGGGTGGATCAGCCCCAGCATTTT. V and J are TRBV5-6 and TRBJ1-5, with D tentatively TRBD1 (5 bases). The V and J ends lost 2 bases and 5 bases respectively, with 11 bases between them. The CDR3 is 14 amino acids. CDR1 is SGHDT and CDR2 is YYEEEE in the germline V gene.

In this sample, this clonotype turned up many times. The CDR3 DNA is TGTGCCAGCAGCCTCAACCCGGGGACCTACGAGCAGTACTTC. This gives the protein CASSLNPGTYEQYF. V usage is TRBV7-2 and J usage is TRBJ2-7; tentatively, D is TRBD2 (5 bases). The V gene's germline CDR1 is SGHTA and CDR2 FQGNSA. Deletions cut 5 bases from V and 2 bases from J, with 13 bases between. This CDR3 comprises 14 residues.

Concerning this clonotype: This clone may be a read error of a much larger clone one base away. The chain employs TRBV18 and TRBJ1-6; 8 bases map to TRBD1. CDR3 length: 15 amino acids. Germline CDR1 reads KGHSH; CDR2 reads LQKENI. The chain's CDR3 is CASSTDRARNSALHF. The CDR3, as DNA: TGTGCCAGCTCCACGGACAGGGCGCGTAATTCAGCCCTCCACTTT. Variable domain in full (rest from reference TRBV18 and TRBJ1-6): NAGVMQNPRHLVRRRGQEARLRCSPMKGHSHVYWYRQLPEEGLKFMVYLQKENIIDESGMPKERFSAEFPKEGPSILRIQQVVRGDSAAYFCASSTDRARNSALHFGNGTRLTVT.

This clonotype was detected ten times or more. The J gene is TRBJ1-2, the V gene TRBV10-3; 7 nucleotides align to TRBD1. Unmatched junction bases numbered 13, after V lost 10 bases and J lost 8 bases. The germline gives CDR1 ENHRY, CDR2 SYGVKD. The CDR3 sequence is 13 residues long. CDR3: CATRGTPAQGYTF. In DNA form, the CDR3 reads TGTGCCACCAGGGGGACACCGGCGCAGGGCTACACCTTC.